The 5 T cell receptor beta chains below come from one sample, sequenced in a study of T cell changes during pregnancy in multiple sclerosis. Sequenced by immunoSEQ multiplex PCR; TCRdb stores in-frame clones only, minus some. This sample carries 70,000 to 75,000 clones, approximately 92% of them seen once, and the ten largest clones take roughly 2.1%. Sequencing was performed on peripheral blood, taken in the second trimester of pregnancy. Source of these receptors: a female donor with multiple sclerosis, enrolled in a pregnancy study.

This clone is a singleton in its sample. This sequence joins TRBV7-8 and TRBJ1-2, with 10 bases that match TRBD1. This CDR3 is 14 amino acids long. The J segment lost 4 bases and the V segment lost 1 base, leaving 0 bases of the junction unmatched. Germline V gene lookup returns CDR1 SGHVS and CDR2 FQNEAQ. Here the CDR3 DNA reads TGTGCCAGCAGCTTAGGGGACAGGGGCTATGGCTACACCTTC. It translates to CASSLGDRGYGYTF.

CDR3 nucleotides: TGCAGGGTACGGGGTTACAATGAGCAGTTCTTC. Residues: CRVRGYNEQFF. J is TRBJ2-1 and V is TRBV20-1; tentative D call: TRBD2 (5 bases). In germline, CDR1 is DFQATT, CDR2 SNEGSKA (reference sequence). The length of the CDR3 is 11 residues.

The V gene is TRBV6-6, the J gene TRBJ1-2; TRBD1 aligns across 8 bases. CDR1 is MNHNY, CDR2 SVGAGI, per germline (reference sequence). The V and J ends lost 6 bases and 6 bases, in that order; junction bases with no gene match: 0. The CDR3 consists of 11 residues. The CDR3 is CASRQGDGYTF. CDR3 in DNA: TGTGCCAGCAGACAGGGGGATGGCTACACCTTC.

The gene calls are TRBV28 and TRBJ1-6, with 7 positions matching TRBD1. CDR3 length: 15 residues. Germline trimming cut 2 bases from V and 9 bases from J; bases unmatched to any gene: 7. Per the germline V gene, CDR1 is MDHEN and CDR2 is SYDVKM. CDR3: CASSLPQTGSSPLHF. DNA for the CDR3: TGTGCCAGCAGTTTACCCCAGACAGGGTCTTCACCCCTCCACTTT.

The J gene is TRBJ2-7, the V gene TRBV28; D possibly corresponds to TRBD1 (6 bases). Germline values: CDR1 MDHEN, CDR2 SYDVKM. V gave up 5 bases and J gave up 3 bases, with 26 bases separating them. This CDR3 has 18 residues. Here the CDR3 DNA reads TGTGCCAGCAGTCCGTATTCCTATTGGGGGCGGGTTGACTACGAGCAGTACTTC. It translates to CASSPYSYWGRVDYEQYF.